This entry describes one T cell receptor (beta chain). This receptor's antigen is unknown. No per-base quality is available; no much larger clone lies one base away. These data are taken from a study of blood T cell repertoires in COVID-19 (dated by TCRdb to 2018 to 2021). Looking at the study overall: Samples from collaborators originated in the United States, Italy and Spain and spanned both the acute and convalescent phases of COVID-19. Where HLA class I and class II types were available, the types were taken from metadata supplied by the sample provider, not from assay-based typing. A de-identified subject ID, COVID-19 status, age in years and sex were almost always included in the sample metadata. The prospective study material was composed of cDNA or gDNA derived from T cells, B-cell-depleted T cells, or PBMCs. A freely available public database, intended as a resource for researchers studying the immune response to SARS-CoV-2, is where the repertoires were released. Subjects who had been exposed to COVID-19, were actively infected with it, or had recovered from it provided the deeply sampled blood TCRbeta repertoires that made up the dataset. Samples came from the ongoing ImmuneRACE study (first 160 participants) plus 1,254 subjects from 6 global collaborators.

Beyond this particular receptor, the publication reports: The amount of clinical and demographic metadata varied by source and participant and was provided uncurated.

V loses 6 bases of germline sequence and J loses 6 bases, and the interval between the two ends is 14 bases. The CDR3 spans 14 residues, from the cysteine through the phenylalanine. Kept here is only the CDR3 DNA, which spans 42 bases and is read in frame from base 1. Sequences SNHLY (CDR1) and FYNNEI (CDR2) are obtained from the germline V gene. TCRbeta CDR3 regions were amplified from genomic DNA by means of the immunoSEQ Assay, a bias-controlled multiplex PCR. The original pipeline was this. Nucleated cell counts per sample were estimated from amplification of reference gene primers within the assay. To quantify the absolute abundance of each unique TCRbeta CDR3 rearrangement, sequence reads were collapsed and filtered. For each sample, productive Simpson clonality was calculated by taking the square root of Simpson's diversity index across productive rearrangements. Imported from immuneACCESS, the table was reduced by TCRdb to in-frame sequences with V and J called. These copies leave out some clones; in studies compared against another copy, an unresolved V gene accounts for under half, and the cause of the remainder is not known. Clone size and the V and J calls come from that table; the DNA yielded D and trimming. The sample contains 150,000 to 250,000 clones, roughly nine tenths of them found a single time. 2% to 2.5% of the sample is in the top ten clones.

Participants in the prospective study were enrolled through a virtual design, were aged roughly 18 to 90 years, and lived in roughly 24 United States geographic areas. To assign participants to cohorts, the prospective study relied on clinical history that participants themselves reported in a screening survey and a study questionnaire. Recovered participants in ImmuneRACE Cohort 3 were defined as having two consecutive negative NP/OP PCR tests, clearance from a healthcare professional, or resolution of symptoms. Mobile phlebotomists in the prospective study collected whole blood, serum and a nasopharyngeal or oropharyngeal swab from every participant. Participants in the prospective study had the option to provide additional blood draws and questionnaires over a roughly two-month period. Prospective study blood samples were shipped either frozen or at room temperature before DNA extraction.

Material for sequencing was PBMCs or T cells enriched from blood (not recorded which). The sequence derives from a young woman who had recovered from COVID-19. This chain joins TRBV2 to TRBJ2-2; the D gene is possibly TRBD2, with 6 bases matching. At the DNA level, the sequence is TGTGCCAGCAGCCTTAAACTAGCATCCGGGGAGCTGTTTTTT. The translation is CASSLKLASGELFF.